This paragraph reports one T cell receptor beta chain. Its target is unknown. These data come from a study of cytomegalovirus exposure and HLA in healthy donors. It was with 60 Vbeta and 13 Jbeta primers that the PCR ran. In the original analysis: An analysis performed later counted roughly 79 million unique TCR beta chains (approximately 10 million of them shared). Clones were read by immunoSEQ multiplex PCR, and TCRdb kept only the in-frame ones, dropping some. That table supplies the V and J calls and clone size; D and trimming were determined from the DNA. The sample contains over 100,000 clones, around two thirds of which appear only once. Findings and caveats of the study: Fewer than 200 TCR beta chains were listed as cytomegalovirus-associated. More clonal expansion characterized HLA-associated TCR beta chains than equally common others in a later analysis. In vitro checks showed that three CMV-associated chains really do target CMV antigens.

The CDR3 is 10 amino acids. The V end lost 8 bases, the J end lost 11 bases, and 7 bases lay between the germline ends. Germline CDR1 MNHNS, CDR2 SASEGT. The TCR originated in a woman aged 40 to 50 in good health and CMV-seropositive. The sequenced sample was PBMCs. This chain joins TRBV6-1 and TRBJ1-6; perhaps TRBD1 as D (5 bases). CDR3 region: CASGGTPLHF. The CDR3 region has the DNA TGTGCCAGCGGGGGGACACCCCTCCACTTT.